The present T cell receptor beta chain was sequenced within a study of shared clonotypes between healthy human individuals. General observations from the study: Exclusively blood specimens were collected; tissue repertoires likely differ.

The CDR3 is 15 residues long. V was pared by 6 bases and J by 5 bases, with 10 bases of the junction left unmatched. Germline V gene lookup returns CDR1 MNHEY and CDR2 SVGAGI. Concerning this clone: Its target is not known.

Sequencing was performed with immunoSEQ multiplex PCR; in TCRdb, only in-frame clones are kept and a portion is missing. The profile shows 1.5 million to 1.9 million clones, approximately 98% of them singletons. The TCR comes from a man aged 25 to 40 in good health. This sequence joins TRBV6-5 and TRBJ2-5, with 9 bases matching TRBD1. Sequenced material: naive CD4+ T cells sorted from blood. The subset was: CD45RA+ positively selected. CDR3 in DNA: TGTGCCAGCAGATGGGACAGGGAGTTTGGGGAGACCCAGTACTTC. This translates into CASRWDREFGETQYF.